This T cell receptor (beta chain) was captured by sequencing in a study of T-cell memory formation after mild COVID-19. Via MiXCR, TCRdb re-called the 5' RACE reads, giving one row per CDR3 protein. The sample has more than 450,000 distinct CDR3 sequences, approximately 19% seen once. The CDR3 has 20 residues. Per germline, CDR1 SGHDT and CDR2 YYEEEE. The ends were cut back, 4 bases at V and 6 bases at J, with 35 bases in the middle. This clonotype came up a few times. Sample: PBMCs or a T cell subset sorted from them (not recorded which). This clonotype was sampled from an adult woman who had mild COVID-19 (a few samples of this study predate the infection). Cell type and time point are not known. This chain uses TRBV5-6 with TRBJ2-7; possible D gene TRBD1, 5 bases. Here the CDR3 reads CASSVEGTANPTRIRGEQYF. CDR3 bases: TGTGCCAGCAGCGTAGAAGGCACCGCAAATCCGACCCGAATAAGGGGCGAGCAGTACTTC.